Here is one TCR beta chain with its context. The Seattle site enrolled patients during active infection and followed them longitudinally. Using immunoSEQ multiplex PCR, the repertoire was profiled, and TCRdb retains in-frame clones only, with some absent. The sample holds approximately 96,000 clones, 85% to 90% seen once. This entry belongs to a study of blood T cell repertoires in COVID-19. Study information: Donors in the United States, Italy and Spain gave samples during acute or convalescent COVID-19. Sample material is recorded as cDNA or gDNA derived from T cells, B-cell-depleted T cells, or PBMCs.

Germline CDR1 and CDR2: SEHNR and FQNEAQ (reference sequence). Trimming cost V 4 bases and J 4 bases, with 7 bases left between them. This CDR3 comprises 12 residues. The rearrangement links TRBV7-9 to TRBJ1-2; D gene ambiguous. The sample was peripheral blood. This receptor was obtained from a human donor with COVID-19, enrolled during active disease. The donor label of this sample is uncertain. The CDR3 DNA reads TGTGCCAGCAGCTCCACAGTCTATGGCTACACCTTC. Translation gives CASSSTVYGYTF.